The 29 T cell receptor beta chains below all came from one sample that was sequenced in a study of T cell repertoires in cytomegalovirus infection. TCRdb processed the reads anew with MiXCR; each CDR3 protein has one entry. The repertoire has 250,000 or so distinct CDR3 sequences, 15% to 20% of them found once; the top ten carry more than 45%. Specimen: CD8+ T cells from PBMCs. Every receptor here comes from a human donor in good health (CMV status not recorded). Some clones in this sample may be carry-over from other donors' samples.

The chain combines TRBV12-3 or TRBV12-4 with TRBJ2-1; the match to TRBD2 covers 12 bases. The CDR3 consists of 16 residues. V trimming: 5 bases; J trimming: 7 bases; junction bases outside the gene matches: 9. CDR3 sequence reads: CASSPGGLAGGNEQFF. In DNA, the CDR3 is TGTGCCAGCAGTCCCGGGGGACTAGCGGGTGGGAATGAGCAGTTCTTC.

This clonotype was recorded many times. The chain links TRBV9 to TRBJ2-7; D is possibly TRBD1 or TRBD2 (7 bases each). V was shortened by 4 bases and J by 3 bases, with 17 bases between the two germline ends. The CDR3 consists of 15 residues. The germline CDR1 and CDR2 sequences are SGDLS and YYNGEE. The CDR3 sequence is CASSQGGARGYEQYF. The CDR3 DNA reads TGTGCCAGCAGCCAGGGGGGGGCCAGGGGCTACGAGCAGTACTTC.

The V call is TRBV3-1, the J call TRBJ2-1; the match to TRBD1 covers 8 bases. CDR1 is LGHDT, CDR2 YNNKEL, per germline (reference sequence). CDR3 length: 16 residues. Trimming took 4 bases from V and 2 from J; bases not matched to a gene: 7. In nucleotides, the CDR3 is TGTGCCAGCAGCCCAAAGGACAGGGCGGCCTACAATGAGCAGTTCTTC. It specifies CASSPKDRAAYNEQFF.

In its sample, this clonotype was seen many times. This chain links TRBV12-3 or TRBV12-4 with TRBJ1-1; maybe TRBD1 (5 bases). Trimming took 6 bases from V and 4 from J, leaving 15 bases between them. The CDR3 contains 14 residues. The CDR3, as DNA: TGTGCCAGCAGCTGGGAGTTGGGGGGCACTGAAGCTTTCTTT. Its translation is CASSWELGGTEAFF.

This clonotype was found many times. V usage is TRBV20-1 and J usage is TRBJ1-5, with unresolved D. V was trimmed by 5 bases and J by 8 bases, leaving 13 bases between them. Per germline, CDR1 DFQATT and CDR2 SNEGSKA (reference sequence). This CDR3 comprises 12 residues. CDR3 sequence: CSAGTYREPQHF. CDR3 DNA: TGCAGTGCTGGCACATATCGGGAGCCCCAGCATTTT.

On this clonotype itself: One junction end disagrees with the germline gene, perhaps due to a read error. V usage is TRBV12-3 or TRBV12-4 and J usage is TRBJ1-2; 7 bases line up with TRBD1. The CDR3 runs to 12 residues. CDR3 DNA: TGTGCCGGCAGTTTAGGCCCCGACAGGGCCGCCTTC. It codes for CAGSLGPDRAAF.

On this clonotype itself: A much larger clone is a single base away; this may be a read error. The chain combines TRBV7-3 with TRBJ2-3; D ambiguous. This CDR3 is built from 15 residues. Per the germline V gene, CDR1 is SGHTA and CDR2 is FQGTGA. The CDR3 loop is CTSSRTVLSTDTQYF. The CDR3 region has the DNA TGTACCAGCAGCCGCACAGTACTAAGCACAGATACGCAGTATTTT.

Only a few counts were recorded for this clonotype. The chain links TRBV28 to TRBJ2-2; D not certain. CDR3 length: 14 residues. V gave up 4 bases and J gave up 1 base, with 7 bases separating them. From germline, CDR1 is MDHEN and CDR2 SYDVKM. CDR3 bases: TGTGCCAGCAGTTCGCCCAAGAACACCGGGGAGCTGTTTTTT. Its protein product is CASSSPKNTGELFF.

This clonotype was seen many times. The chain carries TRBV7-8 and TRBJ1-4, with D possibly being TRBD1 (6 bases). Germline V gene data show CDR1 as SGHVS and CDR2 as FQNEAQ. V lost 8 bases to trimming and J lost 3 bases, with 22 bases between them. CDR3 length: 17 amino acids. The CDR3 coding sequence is TGTGCCAGCGGTTCCCCGGTCCCGGACAGATCTAATGAAAAACTGTTTTTT. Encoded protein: CASGSPVPDRSNEKLFF.

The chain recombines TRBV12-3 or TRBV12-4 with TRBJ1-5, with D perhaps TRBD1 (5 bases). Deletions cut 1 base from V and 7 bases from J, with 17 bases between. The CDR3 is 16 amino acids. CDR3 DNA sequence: TGTGCCAGCAGTTTAGGTTGGGGACCCCTTGGACAGCCCCAGCATTTT. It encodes CASSLGWGPLGQPQHF.

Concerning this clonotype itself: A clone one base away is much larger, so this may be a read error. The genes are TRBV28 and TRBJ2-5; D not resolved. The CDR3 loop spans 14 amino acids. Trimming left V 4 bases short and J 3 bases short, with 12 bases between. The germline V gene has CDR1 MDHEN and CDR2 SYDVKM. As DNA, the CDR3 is TGTGCCAGCAGTTCCCTCATGAGCGAAGAGACCCAGTACTTC. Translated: CASSSLMSEETQYF.

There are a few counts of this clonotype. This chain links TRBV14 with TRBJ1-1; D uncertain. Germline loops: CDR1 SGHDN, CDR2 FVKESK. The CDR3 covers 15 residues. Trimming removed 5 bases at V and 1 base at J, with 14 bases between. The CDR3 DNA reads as TGTGCCAGCAGCTTATTTGTCGGTGCGAACACTGAAGCTTTCTTT. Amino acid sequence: CASSLFVGANTEAFF.

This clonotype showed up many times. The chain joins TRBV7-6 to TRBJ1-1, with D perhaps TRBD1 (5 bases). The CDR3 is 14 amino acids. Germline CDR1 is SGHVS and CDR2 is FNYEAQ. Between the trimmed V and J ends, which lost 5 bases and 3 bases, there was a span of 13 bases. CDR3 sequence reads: CASSHGGDYTEAFF. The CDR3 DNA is TGTGCCAGCAGCCATGGGGGGGATTACACTGAAGCTTTCTTT. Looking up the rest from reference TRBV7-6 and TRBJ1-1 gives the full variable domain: GAGVSQSPRYKVTKRGQDVALRCDPISGHVSLYWYRQALGQGPEFLTYFNYEAQQDKSGLPNDRFSAERPEGSISTLTIQRTEQRDSAMYRCASSHGGDYTEAFFGQGTRLTVV.

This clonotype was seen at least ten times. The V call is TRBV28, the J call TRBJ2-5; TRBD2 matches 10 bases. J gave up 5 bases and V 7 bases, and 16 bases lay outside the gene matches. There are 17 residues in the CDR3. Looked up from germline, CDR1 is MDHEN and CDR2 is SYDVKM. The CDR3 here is CASNPALSSGGGETQYF. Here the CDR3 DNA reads TGTGCCAGCAACCCCGCCTTGTCTAGCGGGGGTGGTGAGACCCAGTACTTC.

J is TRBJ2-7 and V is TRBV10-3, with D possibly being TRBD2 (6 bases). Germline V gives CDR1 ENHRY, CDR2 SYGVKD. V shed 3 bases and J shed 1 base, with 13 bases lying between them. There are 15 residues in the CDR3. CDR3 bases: TGTGCCATCAGTGAAACGGGGGACGGATCCTACGAGCAGTACTTC. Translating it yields CAISETGDGSYEQYF.

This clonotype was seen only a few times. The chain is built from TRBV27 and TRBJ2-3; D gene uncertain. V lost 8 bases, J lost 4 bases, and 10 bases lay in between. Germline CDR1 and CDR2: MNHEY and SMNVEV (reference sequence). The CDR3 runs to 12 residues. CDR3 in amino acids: CASGSSADTQYF. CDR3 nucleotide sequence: TGTGCCAGCGGCTCAAGTGCAGATACGCAGTATTTT.

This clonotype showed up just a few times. Here the CDR3 reads CASSSPSGEAFF. The CDR3 region has the DNA TGCGCCAGCAGCTCCCCGAGTGGTGAAGCTTTCTTT. This chain uses TRBV5-1 with TRBJ1-1, with unresolved D. The CDR3 is made up of 12 amino acids. V lost 3 bases, J lost 7 bases, and 10 bases lay in between. Per the germline V gene, CDR1 is SGHRS and CDR2 is YFSETQ.

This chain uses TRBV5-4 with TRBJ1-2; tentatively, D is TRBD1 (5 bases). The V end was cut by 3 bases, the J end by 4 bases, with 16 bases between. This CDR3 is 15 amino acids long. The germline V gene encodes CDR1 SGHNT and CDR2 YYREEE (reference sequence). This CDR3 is CASSSGDPGSYGYTF. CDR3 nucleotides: TGTGCCAGCAGCTCCGGGGACCCCGGGAGCTATGGCTACACCTTC.

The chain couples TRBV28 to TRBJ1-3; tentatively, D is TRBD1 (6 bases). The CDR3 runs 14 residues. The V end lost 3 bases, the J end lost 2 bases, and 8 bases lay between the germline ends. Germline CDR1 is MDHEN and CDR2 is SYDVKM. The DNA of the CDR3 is TGTGCCAGCAGTTTTTCAGGGGCTGGAAACACCATATATTTT. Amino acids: CASSFSGAGNTIYF.

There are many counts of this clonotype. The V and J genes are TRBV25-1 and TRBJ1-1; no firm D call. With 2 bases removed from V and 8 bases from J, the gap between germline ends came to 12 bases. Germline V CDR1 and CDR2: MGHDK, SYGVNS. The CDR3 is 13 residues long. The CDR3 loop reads CASSEVGFGEAFF. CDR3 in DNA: TGTGCCAGCAGTGAAGTAGGGTTTGGAGAAGCTTTCTTT. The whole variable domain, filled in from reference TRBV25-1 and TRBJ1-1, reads EADIYQTPRYLVIGTGKKITLECSQTMGHDKMYWYQQDPGMELHLIHYSYGVNSTEKGDLSSESTVSRIRTEHFPLTLESARPSHTSQYLCASSEVGFGEAFFGQGTRLTVV.

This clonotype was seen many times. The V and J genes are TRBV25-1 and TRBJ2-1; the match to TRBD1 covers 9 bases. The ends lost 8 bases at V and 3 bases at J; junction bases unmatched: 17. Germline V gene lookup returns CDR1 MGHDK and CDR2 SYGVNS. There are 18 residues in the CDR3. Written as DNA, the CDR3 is TGTGCCAGCGACCCGGGACAGGGTGAACCCGAGGTCTACAATGAGCAGTTCTTC. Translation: CASDPGQGEPEVYNEQFF.

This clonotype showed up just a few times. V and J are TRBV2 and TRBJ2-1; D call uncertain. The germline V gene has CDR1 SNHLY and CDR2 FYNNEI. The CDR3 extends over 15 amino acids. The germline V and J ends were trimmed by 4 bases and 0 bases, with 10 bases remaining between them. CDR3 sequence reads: CASSVVLSSYNEQFF. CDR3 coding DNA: TGTGCCAGCAGTGTAGTGTTGAGCTCCTACAATGAGCAGTTCTTC.

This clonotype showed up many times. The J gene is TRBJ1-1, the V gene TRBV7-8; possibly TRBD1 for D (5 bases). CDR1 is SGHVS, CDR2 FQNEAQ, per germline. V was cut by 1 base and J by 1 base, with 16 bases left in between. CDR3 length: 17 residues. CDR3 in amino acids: CASSLEPLQDQNTEAFF. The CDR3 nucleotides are TGTGCCAGCAGCTTAGAGCCCTTACAGGACCAGAACACTGAAGCTTTCTTT.

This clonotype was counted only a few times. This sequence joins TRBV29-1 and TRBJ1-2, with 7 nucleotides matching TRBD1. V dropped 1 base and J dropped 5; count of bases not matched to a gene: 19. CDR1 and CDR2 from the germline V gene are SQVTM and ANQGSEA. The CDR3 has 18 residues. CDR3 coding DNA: TGCAGCGTTGAAGCCCCACAGGGGAACAGACGTACGTTGTATGGCTACACCTTC. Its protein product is CSVEAPQGNRRTLYGYTF.

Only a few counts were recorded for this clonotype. This CDR3 reads CSAPDRGDTGELFF. CDR3 nucleotides: TGCAGTGCCCCCGACAGGGGTGACACCGGGGAGCTGTTTTTT. The J gene is TRBJ2-2, the V gene TRBV20-1; 8 bases fit TRBD1. Germline CDR1 and CDR2: DFQATT and SNEGSKA (reference sequence). V lost 6 bases to trimming and J lost 3 bases; unmatched junction nucleotides: 6. CDR3 length: 14 residues.

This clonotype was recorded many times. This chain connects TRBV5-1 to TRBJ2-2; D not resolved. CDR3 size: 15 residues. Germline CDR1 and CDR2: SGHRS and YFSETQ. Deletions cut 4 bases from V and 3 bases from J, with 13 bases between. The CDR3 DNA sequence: TGCGCCAGCAGCCCTACCGGGCCCTACACCGGGGAGCTGTTTTTT. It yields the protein CASSPTGPYTGELFF.

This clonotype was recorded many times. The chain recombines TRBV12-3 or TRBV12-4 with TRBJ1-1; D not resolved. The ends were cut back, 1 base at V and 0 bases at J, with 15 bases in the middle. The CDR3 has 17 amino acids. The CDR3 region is CASSLGGLSLMNTEAFF. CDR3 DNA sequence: TGTGCCAGCAGTTTAGGGGGTCTGAGCCTTATGAACACTGAAGCTTTCTTT.

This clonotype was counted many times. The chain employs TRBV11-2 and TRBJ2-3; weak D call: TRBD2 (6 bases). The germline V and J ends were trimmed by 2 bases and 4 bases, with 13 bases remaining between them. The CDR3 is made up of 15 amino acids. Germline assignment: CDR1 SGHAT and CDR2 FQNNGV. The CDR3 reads CASSLTGLRADTQYF. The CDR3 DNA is TGTGCCAGCAGCTTAACCGGACTAAGGGCAGATACGCAGTATTTT.

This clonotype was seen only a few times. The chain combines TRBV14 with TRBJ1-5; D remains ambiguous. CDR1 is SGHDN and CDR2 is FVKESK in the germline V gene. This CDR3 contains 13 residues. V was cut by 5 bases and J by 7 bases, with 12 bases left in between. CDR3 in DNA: TGTGCCAGCAGCTCCGGGCGTCTGCAGCCCCAGCATTTT. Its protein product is CASSSGRLQPQHF.